Below are 7 T cell receptor beta chains sequenced from a single sample in a study of blood T cell repertoires in COVID-19. Some clones are missing from TCRdb's copy, which holds only in-frame ones; the method was immunoSEQ multiplex PCR. The sample has a few hundred thousand clones, 86% seen once. Sequenced: PBMCs or T cells enriched from blood (not recorded which). The source is a woman in her forties or fifties in a cohort exposed to, infected with or recovered from COVID-19 (not recorded which).

The chain employs TRBV7-2 and TRBJ2-1; TRBD1 matches at 7 bases. CDR1 and CDR2 (germline): SGHTA, FQGNSA. The junction had 9 bases not matched to a gene; V was cut back by 5 bases and J by 5 bases. The CDR3 has 15 residues. The CDR3 sequence is CASSLDRVQNNEQFF. The CDR3, as DNA: TGTGCCAGCAGCCTAGACAGGGTTCAGAACAATGAGCAGTTCTTC. Full variable domain (remainder filled in from reference TRBV7-2 and TRBJ2-1): GAGVSQSPSNKVTEKGKDVELRCDPISGHTALYWYRQSLGQGLEFLIYFQGNSAPDKSGLPSDRFSAERTGGSVSTLTIQRTQQEDSAVYLCASSLDRVQNNEQFFGPGTRLTVL.

The V and J genes are TRBV27 and TRBJ2-7; 12 bases match TRBD1. Trimming took 0 bases from V and 6 from J; bases not matched to a gene: 6. CDR3 size: 16 residues. Germline V gene data show CDR1 as MNHEY and CDR2 as SMNVEV (reference sequence). The CDR3 loop reads CASSLSAGTGGFEQYF. CDR3 nucleotide sequence: TGTGCCAGCAGTTTATCCGCCGGGACAGGGGGCTTCGAGCAGTACTTC.

Worth noting for this clone: Distinct nucleotide sequences in the sample also encode this CDR3. The CDR3 nucleotides read TGCGCCAGCAGCTTGGGACAGGGCGCGAACACCGGGGAGCTGTTTTTT. It is translated as CASSLGQGANTGELFF. The gene calls are TRBV5-1 and TRBJ2-2, with 7 bases that match TRBD1. The CDR3 has 16 residues. Unmatched junction bases numbered 2, after V lost 0 bases and J lost 0 bases. CDR1 SGHRS and CDR2 YFSETQ come from the germline V gene.

The table lists this clone with a count of one. This chain connects TRBV4-2 to TRBJ1-1; tentatively, D is TRBD1 (5 bases). Germline V gene lookup returns CDR1 LGHNA and CDR2 YNFKEQ. V lost 1 base and J lost 5, with 17 bases in between. The CDR3 is 16 residues long. CDR3 sequence (DNA): TGTGCCAGCAGCCAAGGGGGGGTTGAGGGGATTACTGAAGCTTTCTTT. It specifies CASSQGGVEGITEAFF.

Only a few counts were recorded for this clone. The CDR3 bases are TGTGCCAGCAGCCCCGGACAGGGTGACAATCAGCCCCAGCATTTT. Translation: CASSPGQGDNQPQHF. The rearrangement links TRBV21-1 to TRBJ1-5; the table's D call, TRBD1, has no DNA check behind it. TRBV21-1 constitutes a pseudogene. The CDR3 is 15 residues long.

The chain is built from TRBV3-1 (or the pseudogene TRBV3-2) and TRBJ2-3; 8 nucleotides match TRBD1. V trimming: 3 bases; J trimming: 4 bases; junction bases outside the gene matches: 15. Per the germline V gene, CDR1 is LGHDT and CDR2 is YNNKEL (reference sequence). This CDR3 has 18 amino acids. The CDR3 DNA reads as TGTGCCAGCAGCCAGCTGACCCGACAGGGGACGATCGCAGATACGCAGTATTTT. This encodes CASSQLTRQGTIADTQYF.

This clone was seen only a few times. J is TRBJ2-7 and V is TRBV2; possible D gene TRBD1, 6 bases. The CDR3 is made up of 15 amino acids. V was cut by 3 bases and J by 1 base, with 13 bases left in between. The V gene's germline CDR1 is SNHLY and CDR2 FYNNEI. CDR3 protein: CASSETTGTSYEQYF. For the CDR3, the DNA is TGTGCCAGCAGTGAGACTACCGGGACATCCTACGAGCAGTACTTC.